This TCR beta chain was identified in a study of T cell responses to AZD1222 COVID-19 vaccine. Notes on this clone: Its target is not known.

Study outcomes and limitations: The study identified only five to seven AZD1222 recipients as seropositive at baseline. None of the repertoires were sampled until the peak T cell response had passed. Donors were mostly white British, more females; clonal diversity possibly underestimated.

Some clones are missing from TCRdb's copy, which holds only in-frame ones; the method was immunoSEQ multiplex PCR. The sample consists of 160,000 or so clones, approximately 90% of them appearing once. Germline V gives CDR1 MNHEY, CDR2 SMNVEV (reference sequence). This CDR3 spans 13 amino acids. V lost 4 bases and J 5 bases, leaving 9 bases between the germline ends. The study pooled second doses at about 4 or about 12 weeks. The TCR was taken from an adult who received the AZD1222 COVID-19 vaccine. The sequencing used peripheral blood, collected 28 days after the second AZD1222 dose. The V gene is TRBV27, the J gene TRBJ1-5; D may be TRBD1 (6 bases). CDR3 loop: CASSSTGYQPQHF. In DNA form, the CDR3 reads TGTGCCAGCAGTTCGACAGGTTATCAGCCCCAGCATTTT.